Below are 27 T cell receptor beta chains sequenced from a single sample in a study of blood T cells in healthy people across ages. For the second PCR, which ran for about 6 to 11 cycles, a sample-barcoded 5' primer and a J-beta primer mix were used. TCRdb re-called the 5' RACE reads through MiXCR, storing one row per CDR3 protein. The top ten hold roughly 25% of the sample, which has hundreds of thousands of distinct CDR3 sequences, under 80% seen once. The sample taken for sequencing was blood. Receptors originate from a man aged 30 to 39 in good health.

V gene TRBV12-3 or TRBV12-4 combines with J gene TRBJ1-1; 8 bases are shared with TRBD1. CDR3 size: 14 residues. J lost 6 bases, V lost 6 bases, and 9 bases had no gene match. DNA for the CDR3: TGTGCCAGCAGCCCGGACAGGGCTAAGGCTGAAGCTTTCTTT. Its translation: CASSPDRAKAEAFF.

J is TRBJ2-5 and V is TRBV4-2; D is uncertain. This CDR3 comprises 15 residues. Germline V gene data show CDR1 as LGHNA and CDR2 as YNFKEQ. Trimming left V 0 bases short and J 2 bases short, with 10 bases between. CDR3 in DNA: TGTGCCAGCAGCCAAGAGGCTACCCAACAAGAGACCCAGTACTTC. Translating it yields CASSQEATQQETQYF.

V gene TRBV12-3 or TRBV12-4 combines with J gene TRBJ2-3; 8 positions agree with TRBD1. Trimming at V came to 6 bases and at J to 4 bases, leaving 9 bases not matched to a gene. The CDR3 is 15 residues long. CDR3 amino acids: CASSMRTGSADTQYF. CDR3 in DNA: TGTGCCAGCAGCATGCGGACAGGGTCAGCAGATACGCAGTATTTT.

The sample holds a few counts of this clonotype. The rearrangement joins TRBV7-9 to TRBJ1-5; TRBD1 matches 8 bases. V was clipped by 6 bases and J by 2 bases; unmatched bases: 3. This CDR3 contains 14 residues. Per germline, CDR1 SEHNR and CDR2 FQNEAQ (reference sequence). The CDR3 region has the DNA TGTGCCAGCAGTCCAGGGGGCGGCAATCAGCCCCAGCATTTT. Translating it yields CASSPGGGNQPQHF.

The rearrangement joins TRBV6-5 to TRBJ1-6; possible D gene TRBD1, 6 bases. Trimming took off 0 bases at V and 6 bases at J, with 9 bases between the two ends. Germline V lookup: CDR1 MNHEY, CDR2 SVGAGI. The CDR3 has 15 amino acids. CDR3 in amino acids: CASSYSNRVNSPLHF. The CDR3 DNA is TGTGCCAGCAGTTACTCGAACAGGGTTAATTCACCCCTCCACTTT.

The rearrangement joins TRBV12-3 or TRBV12-4 to TRBJ2-4, with unresolved D. The J call could be wrong; TRBJ2-7 is a better fit for the DNA end. CDR3 length equals 13 residues. The CDR3 DNA reads TGTGCCAGCAGTTTTGTACAATTGGGCGAGCAGTACTTC. This sequence encodes CASSFVQLGEQYF.

The table lists this clonotype with a few counts. The rearrangement joins TRBV28 to TRBJ2-3; 7 nucleotides align to TRBD1. CDR1 MDHEN and CDR2 SYDVKM come from the germline V gene. V lost 2 bases to trimming and J lost 1 base; unmatched junction nucleotides: 9. The CDR3 sequence is 17 residues long. The CDR3 here is CASSLLGIGQGTDTQYF. The CDR3 coding sequence is TGTGCCAGCAGTTTACTGGGGATCGGACAGGGCACAGATACGCAGTATTTT.

Here the CDR3 reads CASSWADSRQPQHF. Here the CDR3 DNA reads TGTGCCAGCAGCTGGGCGGACTCTCGGCAGCCCCAGCATTTT. V is TRBV2 and J is TRBJ1-5; D unclear. Germline V gives CDR1 SNHLY, CDR2 FYNNEI. The CDR3 runs to 14 residues. V dropped 6 bases and J dropped 7 bases, with 16 bases sitting between them. Combining the CDR3 with reference TRBV2 and TRBJ1-5 gives the whole variable domain EPEVTQTPSHQVTQMGQEVILRCVPISNHLYFYWYRQILGQKVEFLVSFYNNEISEKSEIFDDQFSVERPDGSNFTLKIRSTKLEDSAMYFCASSWADSRQPQHFGDGTRLSIL.

This clonotype was found a few times. The V call is TRBV24-1, the J call TRBJ2-7; no firm D call. The end of the DNA fits TRBJ2-5 better, so the J call may be wrong. Germline CDR1 and CDR2: KGHDR and SFDVKD. This CDR3 is 12 amino acids long. CDR3 amino acids: CATSDPGETQYF. The CDR3 coding sequence is TGTGCCACCAGTGATCCTGGGGAGACCCAGTACTTC.

This chain connects TRBV4-2 to TRBJ2-1; 8 bases line up with TRBD2. J was trimmed by 4 bases and V by 4 bases; bases with no gene match: 6. The length of the CDR3 is 15 residues. The germline V gene encodes CDR1 LGHNA and CDR2 YNFKEQ. This CDR3 is CASSPTGLEYNEQFF. The CDR3 DNA is TGTGCCAGCAGCCCTACGGGACTAGAATACAATGAGCAGTTCTTC.

CDR3 sequence: CATYPLGQSTEAFF. CDR3 coding DNA: TGTGCCACCTATCCCCTCGGACAAAGCACTGAAGCTTTCTTT. The genes are TRBV27 and TRBJ1-1, with D perhaps TRBD1 (5 bases). In germline, CDR1 is MNHEY, CDR2 SMNVEV (reference sequence). Trimming left V 10 bases short and J 4 bases short, with 19 bases between. The CDR3 is 14 residues long.

The rearrangement joins TRBV4-2 to TRBJ1-2; D is uncertain. From germline, CDR1 is LGHNA and CDR2 YNFKEQ. V was trimmed by 0 bases and J by 4 bases, leaving 9 bases between them. CDR3 length equals 14 residues. CDR3 protein: CASSQDDGRYGYTF. The CDR3 DNA follows: TGTGCCAGCAGCCAAGATGACGGCCGCTATGGCTACACCTTC.

A few counts support this clonotype. The chain has TRBV11-1 and TRBJ2-4, with 7 bases fitting TRBD1. CDR3 length: 15 residues. Germline V gene sequence: CDR1 SGHAT, CDR2 FQDESV (reference sequence). Trimming took 0 bases from V and 13 from J; bases not matched to a gene: 12. The DNA of the CDR3 is TGTGCCAGCAGCTTAGCCCCGGGCAGGGGGAGAGAGCAGTACTTC. The encoded protein is CASSLAPGRGREQYF. Supplemented by reference TRBV11-1 and TRBJ2-4, the full variable domain reads EAEVAQSPRYKITEKSQAVAFWCDPISGHATLYWYRQILGQGPELLVQFQDESVVDDSQLPKDRFSAERLKGVDSTLKIQPAELGDSAMYLCASSLAPGRGREQYFGAGTRLSVL.

Notes on this clonotype: An end of the junction does not agree with germline; a read error may underlie this. This chain joins TRBV11-2 and TRBJ2-3; perhaps TRBD1 as D (6 bases). The germline gives CDR1 SGHAT, CDR2 FQNNGV. The CDR3 is made up of 15 amino acids. In nucleotides, the CDR3 is TGTGCCGGCAGCCCAACGAGGGACACCACAGGTACGCAGTATTTT. It yields the protein CAGSPTRDTTGTQYF. The whole variable domain, remainder taken from reference TRBV11-2 and TRBJ2-3, is EAGVAQSPRYKIIEKRQSVAFWCNPISGHATLYWYQQILGQGPKLLIQFQNNGVVDDSQLPKDRFSAERLKGVDSTLKIQPAKLEDSAVYLCAGSPTRDTTGTQYFGPGTRLTVL.

Of note for this clonotype: A clone one base away is much larger, so this may be a read error. The chain uses TRBV20-1 and TRBJ2-5; 7 nucleotides line up with TRBD1. Germline CDR1 is DFQATT and CDR2 is SNEGSKA (reference sequence). The CDR3 contains 13 residues. CDR3 sequence (DNA): TGCAGTGCTAGACCACAGGGGAAAGAGACCCCGTACTTC. Protein sequence: CSARPQGKETPYF.

The V and J genes are TRBV6-2 or TRBV6-3 and TRBJ2-6; D not resolved. Per germline, CDR1 MNHEY and CDR2 SVGEGT. V gave up 5 bases and J gave up 0 bases, with 20 bases separating them. CDR3 size: 19 residues. For the CDR3, the DNA is TGTGCCAGCAGTCCCCGGGCCCCTACTCCCCACTCTGGGGCCAACGTCCTGACTTTC. This sequence encodes CASSPRAPTPHSGANVLTF.

This sequence joins TRBV6-6 and TRBJ1-2, with D unresolved. V lost 0 bases and J lost 2, with 7 bases in between. There are 14 residues in the CDR3. Germline V gene lookup returns CDR1 MNHNY and CDR2 SVGAGI (reference sequence). The CDR3 sequence: CASSYSPSNYGYTF. In DNA form, the CDR3 reads TGTGCCAGCAGTTACTCCCCGAGCAACTATGGCTACACCTTC.

The chain links TRBV4-2 to TRBJ2-7; TRBD1 matches at 9 bases. This CDR3 has 18 residues. J lost 6 bases, V lost 0 bases, and 15 bases had no gene match. From germline, CDR1 is LGHNA and CDR2 YNFKEQ. CDR3 in DNA: TGTGCCAGCAGCCAAGAAAGGAGGTCCGGGACAGGGCTAGGCGAGCAGTACTTC. This gives the protein CASSQERRSGTGLGEQYF.

A few counts support this clonotype. The junction shows a germline mismatch at one end, possibly a read error. V usage is TRBV20-1 and J usage is TRBJ1-2; TRBD1 is a possible D gene (5 bases). CDR3 size: 15 residues. Germline CDR1 is DFQATT and CDR2 is SNEGSKA (reference sequence). As DNA, the CDR3 is TGCAGTGCTATCGCGGCGGAGGGGCTCGGCTATGACTACACCTTC. Translating gives CSAIAAEGLGYDYTF.

There are many counts of this clonotype. This rearrangement joins TRBV4-2 to TRBJ2-1, with 8 bases lining up with TRBD1. The J segment lost 5 bases and the V segment lost 4 bases, leaving 10 bases of the junction unmatched. Looked up from germline, CDR1 is LGHNA and CDR2 is YNFKEQ. The CDR3 spans 16 residues. The CDR3 spells CASSPSWGQANNEQFF. CDR3 nucleotide sequence: TGTGCCAGCAGCCCCTCTTGGGGACAGGCGAACAATGAGCAGTTCTTC.

V is TRBV7-3 and J is TRBJ1-2; the match to TRBD1 covers 7 bases. The CDR3 runs 15 residues. J gave up 4 bases and V 5 bases, and 10 bases lay outside the gene matches. Germline V gene lookup returns CDR1 SGHTA and CDR2 FQGTGA. CDR3: CASSKQCGTVYGYTF. Written as DNA, the CDR3 is TGTGCCAGCAGCAAACAGTGCGGGACAGTCTATGGCTACACCTTC.

V is TRBV7-2 and J is TRBJ2-3; 7 nucleotides align to TRBD2. CDR1 is SGHTA, CDR2 FQGNSA, per germline. The CDR3 contains 14 residues. The trim removed 4 bases at V and 3 bases at J, leaving 4 bases unmatched. The CDR3 spells CASSSSLATDTQYF. CDR3 nucleotide sequence: TGTGCCAGCAGCTCATCACTAGCGACAGATACGCAGTATTTT.

This sequence joins TRBV28 and TRBJ2-6; TRBD2 is a possible D gene (6 bases). The CDR3 contains 19 residues. The V gene's germline CDR1 is MDHEN and CDR2 SYDVKM. Trimming cost V 6 bases and J 2 bases, with 23 bases left between them. The CDR3 DNA reads as TGTGCCAGCAGCCCAAATCTCCCATCTGCGGGGACTGGGGCCAACGTCCTGACTTTC. Translation gives CASSPNLPSAGTGANVLTF.

This clonotype showed up just a few times. The V and J genes are TRBV29-1 and TRBJ2-1, with 13 bases aligning to TRBD2. The CDR3 runs to 15 residues. V lost 1 base to trimming and J lost 4 bases; unmatched junction nucleotides: 1. CDR1 is SQVTM, CDR2 ANQGSEA, per germline. In nucleotides, the CDR3 is TGCAGCGTTGAAGGGACTAGCGGGGGATACAATGAGCAGTTCTTC. Translating it yields CSVEGTSGGYNEQFF.

V is TRBV9 and J is TRBJ2-1; possible D gene TRBD2, 6 bases. CDR3 length equals 15 residues. CDR1 is SGDLS and CDR2 is YYNGEE in the germline V gene. Trimming took 0 bases from V and 9 from J, leaving 16 bases between them. CDR3 residues: CASSVAAGLDGEQFF. The CDR3, as DNA: TGTGCCAGCAGCGTAGCTGCGGGGCTCGACGGTGAGCAGTTCTTC. The whole variable domain, filled in from reference TRBV9 and TRBJ2-1, reads DSGVTQTPKHLITATGQRVTLRCSPRSGDLSVYWYQQSLDQGLQFLIQYYNGEERAKGNILERFSAQQFPDLHSELNLSSLELGDSALYFCASSVAAGLDGEQFFGPGTRLTVL.

CDR3 residues: CASSTMTGQPQHF. The CDR3 nucleotides are TGTGCCAGCAGTACTATGACGGGACAGCCCCAGCATTTT. This chain joins TRBV2 and TRBJ1-5; the D is unclear. The germline V gene encodes CDR1 SNHLY and CDR2 FYNNEI. The germline V and J ends were trimmed by 5 bases and 7 bases, with 12 bases remaining between them. The CDR3 totals 13 residues.

This clonotype was observed a handful of times. The chain employs TRBV30 and TRBJ2-6, with D unresolved. Germline lookup yields CDR1 GTSNPN and CDR2 SVGIG (reference sequence). The CDR3 contains 12 residues. V shed 5 bases and J shed 4 bases, with 6 bases lying between them. DNA of the CDR3: TGTGCCTGGTCCCCGGGGGCCAACGTCCTGACTTTC. Translating it yields CAWSPGANVLTF.